The following is a T cell receptor beta chain sequence with its context. The antigen remains undetermined. The entry originates in a study of metastatic and nonmetastatic thyroid tumors. Study details: Repertoire comparison spanned blood and tumor or nodule tissue of malignant and benign thyroid patients. The study's findings and limits: Malignant thyroid tumors reportedly exceeded benign nodules significantly in TCR beta diversity, with the difference appearing in blood and tumor.

Treatment of any kind had been given to no patient before thyroid surgery. Via MiXCR, TCRdb re-called the PCR reads. The table includes over 50,000 clones, just under 30% detected once. The receptor's source is a female donor with papillary thyroid cancer or a benign thyroid nodule (not recorded which). Some clones in this sample may be carry-over from other donors' samples. Sequencing was carried out using blood.

This CDR3 is CASRGPGGNQPQHF. Here the CDR3 DNA reads TGTGCCAGCAGGGGCCCCGGGGGGAATCAGCCCCAGCATTTT. This rearrangement joins TRBV27 to TRBJ1-5; maybe TRBD1 (5 bases). The CDR3 has 14 amino acids. Germline V gene sequence: CDR1 MNHEY, CDR2 SMNVEV (reference sequence). Trimming left V 6 bases short and J 4 bases short, with 13 bases between.